Sequencing of this T cell receptor (beta chain) was carried out in a study of memory CD4+ T cells and cytomegalovirus serostatus. Study outcomes and limitations: About two fifths of the roughly 160 known CMV-associated TCRbeta sequences appeared in CD4+ memory. Median bootstrapped AUC for CMV status was around 0.95 originally, roughly 0.92 US-trained.

Data came from immunoSEQ multiplex PCR; TCRdb stores just in-frame clones and leaves some out. The sample holds 80,000 or so clones; 75% to 85% are singletons and the top ten take 2.5% to 3%. The sort gate was single viable CD3+CD4+CD8-CD45RO+ cells for memory CD4+ T cells. Of note for this clone: Its cognate antigen is unknown.

The sequencing input was memory CD4+ T cells from blood. The sequence derives from an adult in good health and CMV-seropositive.

CDR3 sequence (DNA): TGTGCCAGCAGCCCGGAGACAGGGGCTGGCTACACCTTC. Translation: CASSPETGAGYTF. The genes are TRBV7-9 and TRBJ1-2, with TRBD1 matching 8 bases. Per germline, CDR1 SEHNR and CDR2 FQNEAQ (reference sequence). This CDR3 is 13 amino acids long. V dropped 5 bases and J dropped 7; count of bases not matched to a gene: 6.